The TCR beta chain under discussion was sequenced for a study of blood T cells in healthy people across ages. Study-level findings and limits: Changes in expanded clonotypes were possibly confounded, as the CMV status of donors was unknown.

The second PCR ran about 6 to 12 cycles with a sample-barcoded 5' primer and J-beta primers. TCRdb re-called the 5' RACE reads with MiXCR, one entry per CDR3 protein. The sample consists of roughly 800,000 distinct CDR3 sequences, 58% of them appearing once. Regarding this clonotype: Its antigen remains unidentified.

V lost 3 bases, J lost 0 bases, and 8 bases stayed unmatched. This CDR3 is built from 17 residues. CDR1 is SGHAT, CDR2 FQNNGV, per germline. The clonotype comes from a man aged 25-45 years in good health. V usage is TRBV11-2 and J usage is TRBJ2-1; 7 nucleotides match TRBD1. Sequenced material: blood. The CDR3 DNA reads TGTGCCAGCAGCTTGTGGTTTGGGGACAGCTCCTACAATGAGCAGTTCTTC. Translated, it gives CASSLWFGDSSYNEQFF. The whole variable domain, filled in from reference TRBV11-2 and TRBJ2-1, reads EAGVAQSPRYKIIEKRQSVAFWCNPISGHATLYWYQQILGQGPKLLIQFQNNGVVDDSQLPKDRFSAERLKGVDSTLKIQPAKLEDSAVYLCASSLWFGDSSYNEQFFGPGTRLTVL.